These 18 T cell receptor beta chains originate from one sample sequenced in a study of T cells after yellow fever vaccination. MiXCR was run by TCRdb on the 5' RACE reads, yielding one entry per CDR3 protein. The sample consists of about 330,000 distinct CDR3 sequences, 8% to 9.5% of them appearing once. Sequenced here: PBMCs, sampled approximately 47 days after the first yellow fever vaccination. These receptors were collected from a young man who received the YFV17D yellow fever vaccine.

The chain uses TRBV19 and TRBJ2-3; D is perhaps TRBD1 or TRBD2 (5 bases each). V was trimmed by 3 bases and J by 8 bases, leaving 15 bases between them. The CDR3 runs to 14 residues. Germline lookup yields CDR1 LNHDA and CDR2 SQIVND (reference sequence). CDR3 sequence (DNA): TGTGCCAGTAGTATTCCGGGGCCCCCAGTTACGCAGTATTTT. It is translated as CASSIPGPPVTQYF.

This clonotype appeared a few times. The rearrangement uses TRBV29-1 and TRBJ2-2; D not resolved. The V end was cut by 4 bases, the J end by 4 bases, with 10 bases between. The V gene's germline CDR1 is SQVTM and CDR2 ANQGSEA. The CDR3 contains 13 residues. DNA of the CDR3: TGCAGCGTTGGTCCGGATTTCACCGGGGAGCTGTTTTTT. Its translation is CSVGPDFTGELFF.

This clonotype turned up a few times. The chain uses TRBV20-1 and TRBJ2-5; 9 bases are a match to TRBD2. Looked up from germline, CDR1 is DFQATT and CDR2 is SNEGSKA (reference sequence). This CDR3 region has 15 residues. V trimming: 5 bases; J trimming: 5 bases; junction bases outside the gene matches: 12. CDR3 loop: CSALDVAGDGETQYF. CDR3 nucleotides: TGCAGTGCTCTTGATGTAGCGGGGGACGGGGAGACCCAGTACTTC.

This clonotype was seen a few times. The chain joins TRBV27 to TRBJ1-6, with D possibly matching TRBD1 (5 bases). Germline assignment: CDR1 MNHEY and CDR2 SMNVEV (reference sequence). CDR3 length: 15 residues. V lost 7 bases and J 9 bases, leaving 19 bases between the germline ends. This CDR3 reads CASTVDIGYGSPLHF. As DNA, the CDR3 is TGTGCCAGCACTGTGGACATCGGGTATGGTTCACCCCTCCACTTT.

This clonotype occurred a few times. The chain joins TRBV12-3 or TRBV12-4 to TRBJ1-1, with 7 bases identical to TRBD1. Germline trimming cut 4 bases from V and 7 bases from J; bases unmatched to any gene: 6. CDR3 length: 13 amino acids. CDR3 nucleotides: TGTGCCAGCAGTTCCCAGGGGGTCTTTGAAGCTTTCTTT. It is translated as CASSSQGVFEAFF.

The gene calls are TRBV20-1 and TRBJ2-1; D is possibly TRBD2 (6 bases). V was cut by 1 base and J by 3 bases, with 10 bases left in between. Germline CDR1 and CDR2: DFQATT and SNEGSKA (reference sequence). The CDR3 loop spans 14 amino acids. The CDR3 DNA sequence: TGCAGTGCTAGAGTACGGGAGATCTACAATGAGCAGTTCTTC. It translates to CSARVREIYNEQFF.

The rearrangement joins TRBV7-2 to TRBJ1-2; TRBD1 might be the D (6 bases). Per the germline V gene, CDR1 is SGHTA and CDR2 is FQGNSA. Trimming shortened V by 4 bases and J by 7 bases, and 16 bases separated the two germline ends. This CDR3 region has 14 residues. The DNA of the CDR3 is TGTGCCAGCAGCTCCTATAGTGCAGGGGTTGGCTACACCTTC. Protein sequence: CASSSYSAGVGYTF.

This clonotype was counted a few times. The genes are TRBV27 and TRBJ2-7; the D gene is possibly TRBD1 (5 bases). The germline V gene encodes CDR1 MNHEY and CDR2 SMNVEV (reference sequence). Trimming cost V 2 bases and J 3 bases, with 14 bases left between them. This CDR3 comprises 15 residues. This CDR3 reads CASSLIGAINYEQYF. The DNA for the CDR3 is TGTGCCAGCAGTTTAATAGGGGCCATCAACTACGAGCAGTACTTC.

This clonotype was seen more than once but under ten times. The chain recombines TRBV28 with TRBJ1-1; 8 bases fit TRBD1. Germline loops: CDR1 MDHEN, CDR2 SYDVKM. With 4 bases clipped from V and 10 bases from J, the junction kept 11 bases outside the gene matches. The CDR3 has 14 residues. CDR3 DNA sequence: TGTGCCAGCAGTTCGACCGGACAGGGATCCACAGCTTTCTTT. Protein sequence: CASSSTGQGSTAFF.

CDR3 residues: CASSYGQGLVNEQFF. The CDR3 DNA reads as TGTGCCAGCAGTTACGGGCAGGGACTTGTGAATGAGCAGTTCTTC. The chain employs TRBV6-5 and TRBJ2-1; possibly TRBD2 for D (6 bases). The CDR3 contains 15 residues. The germline CDR1 and CDR2 sequences are MNHEY and SVGAGI. The V end was cut by 2 bases, the J end by 7 bases, with 15 bases between.

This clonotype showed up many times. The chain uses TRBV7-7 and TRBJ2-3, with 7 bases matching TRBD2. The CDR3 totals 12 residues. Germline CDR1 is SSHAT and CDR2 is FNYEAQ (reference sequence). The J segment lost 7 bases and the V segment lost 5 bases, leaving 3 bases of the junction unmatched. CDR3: CASSPGGYTQYF. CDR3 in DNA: TGTGCCAGCAGCCCGGGGGGTTATACGCAGTATTTT.

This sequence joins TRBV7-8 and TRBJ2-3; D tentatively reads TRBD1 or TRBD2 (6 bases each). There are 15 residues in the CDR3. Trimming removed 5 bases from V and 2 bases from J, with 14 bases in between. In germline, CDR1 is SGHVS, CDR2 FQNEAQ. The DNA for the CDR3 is TGTGCCAGCAGCCCCGTTGGGGGGCTCACAGATACGCAGTATTTT. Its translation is CASSPVGGLTDTQYF.

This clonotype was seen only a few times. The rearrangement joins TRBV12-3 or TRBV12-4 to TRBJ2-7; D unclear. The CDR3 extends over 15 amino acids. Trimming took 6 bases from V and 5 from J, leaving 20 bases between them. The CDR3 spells CASSPIQRRVHEQYF. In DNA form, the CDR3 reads TGTGCCAGCAGCCCAATCCAACGGAGAGTCCACGAGCAGTACTTC.

Here the CDR3 DNA reads TGTGCCAGCCGTCACCCGACAGGGGTGAACACTGAAGCTTTCTTT. The encoded protein is CASRHPTGVNTEAFF. The J gene is TRBJ1-1, the V gene TRBV18; 8 bases match TRBD1. Germline values: CDR1 KGHSH, CDR2 LQKENI. V lost 8 bases to trimming and J lost 0 bases; unmatched junction nucleotides: 8. This CDR3 region has 15 residues.

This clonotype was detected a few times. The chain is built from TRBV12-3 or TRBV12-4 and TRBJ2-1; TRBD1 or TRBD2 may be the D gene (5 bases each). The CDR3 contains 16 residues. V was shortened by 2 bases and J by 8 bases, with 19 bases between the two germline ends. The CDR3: CASSLFPGDVYDEQFF. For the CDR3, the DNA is TGTGCCAGCAGTTTATTCCCCGGGGACGTTTACGATGAGCAGTTCTTC.

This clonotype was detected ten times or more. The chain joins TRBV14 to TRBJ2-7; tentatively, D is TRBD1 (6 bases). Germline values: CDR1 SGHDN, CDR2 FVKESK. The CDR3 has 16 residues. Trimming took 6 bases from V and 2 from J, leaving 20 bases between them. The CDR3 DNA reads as TGTGCCAGCAGTCACAAGTTACCAGGGGTAACCTACGAGCAGTACTTC. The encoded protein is CASSHKLPGVTYEQYF.

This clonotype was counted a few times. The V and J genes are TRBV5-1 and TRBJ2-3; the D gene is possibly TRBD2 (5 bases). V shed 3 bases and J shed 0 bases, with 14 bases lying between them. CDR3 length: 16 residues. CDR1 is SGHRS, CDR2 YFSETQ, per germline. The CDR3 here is CASSYSSGTSTDTQYF. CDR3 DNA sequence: TGCGCCAGCAGCTATTCGAGCGGAACTAGCACAGATACGCAGTATTTT. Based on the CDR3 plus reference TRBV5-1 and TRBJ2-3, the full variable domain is KAGVTQTPRYLIKTRGQQVTLSCSPISGHRSVSWYQQTPGQGLQFLFEYFSETQRNKGNFPGRFSGRQFSNSRSEMNVSTLELGDSALYLCASSYSSGTSTDTQYFGPGTRLTVL.

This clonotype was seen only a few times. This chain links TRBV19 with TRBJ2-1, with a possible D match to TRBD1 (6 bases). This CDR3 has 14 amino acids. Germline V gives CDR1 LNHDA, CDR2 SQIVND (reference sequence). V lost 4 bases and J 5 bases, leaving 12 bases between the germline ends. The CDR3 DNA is TGTGCCAGTAGTACCTCCGGGACACACAATGAGCAGTTCTTC. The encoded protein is CASSTSGTHNEQFF.